The clone carrying this T cell receptor beta chain was seen many times. Its antigen is as yet unknown. This specimen belongs to a study of CD8 T cells in ankylosing spondylitis. The germline CDR1 and CDR2 sequences are SSHAT and FNYEAQ (reference sequence). The CDR3 has 16 residues. V lost 5 bases and J 5 bases, leaving 21 bases between the germline ends. Points from the study as a whole: Disease-linked clones reportedly showed significant enrichment in matched ankylosing spondylitis synovial fluid.

TCRdb re-derived calls from the 5' RACE reads in MiXCR, one entry per CDR3 protein. The table includes a few hundred thousand distinct CDR3 sequences, about 10% detected once. The sequence derives from a male donor with ankylosing spondylitis or in good health (not recorded which). The source material was blood, either unsorted or a sorted T cell fraction (not recorded which). The chain combines TRBV7-7 with TRBJ1-2; D is ambiguous. The CDR3 DNA reads TGTGCCAGCAGCGGGTCAAAGGTTGTTGGGATTTATGGCTACACCTTC. Protein product: CASSGSKVVGIYGYTF.